These 2 T cell receptor beta chains were sequenced from one sample in a study of blood T cell repertoires in COVID-19. Measured with immunoSEQ multiplex PCR; TCRdb has only the in-frame clones, and not every one. This table has almost 250,000 clones, approximately 90% appearing once. Sequencing was performed on PBMCs or T cells enriched from blood (not recorded which). The source is a woman in her twenties or thirties who had recovered from COVID-19.

This sequence joins TRBV15 and TRBJ1-2, with D unclear. CDR1 and CDR2 from the germline V gene are LNHNV and YYDKDF (reference sequence). V lost 0 bases and J lost 7, with 12 bases in between. This CDR3 has 14 residues. This CDR3 is CATSRDLQEGGYTF. In DNA form, the CDR3 reads TGTGCCACCAGCAGAGATCTCCAGGAGGGTGGCTACACCTTC.

This sequence joins TRBV11-3 and TRBJ2-5; 8 bases match TRBD1. The length of the CDR3 is 13 residues. J gave up 5 bases and V 3 bases, and 2 bases lay outside the gene matches. CDR1 and CDR2 from the germline V gene are SGHNT and YENEEA. For the CDR3, the DNA is TGTGCCAGCAGCTTGCAGGGGGCGGAGACCCAGTACTTC. This encodes CASSLQGAETQYF.